This T cell receptor (beta chain) comes out of a study of cytomegalovirus exposure and HLA in healthy donors. Notes on the study in general: There were approximately 150 TCR beta chains listed as cytomegalovirus-associated. Reports described diagnosis of cytomegalovirus status by the classifier as highly specific and sensitive. As a later analysis revealed, most CMV-associated TCR beta chains appeared HLA-restricted. A previous analysis found most TCR beta V segments productive roughly 87% or roughly 30% of the time.

Germline V lookup: CDR1 LNHNV, CDR2 YYDKDF (reference sequence). The CDR3 is 14 amino acids. This PCR relied on a set of 60 Vbeta primers and 13 Jbeta primers. Method: immunoSEQ multiplex PCR; TCRdb's copy keeps in-frame clones and lacks some. The table includes approximately 150,000 clones, about 84% detected once. Remarks on this clone: Its antigen is as yet unknown.

Material for sequencing was PBMCs. The chain has TRBV15 and TRBJ2-5; the D gene is possibly TRBD2 (5 bases). The DNA matches TRBJ2-7 better at its end, which makes the J call doubtful. This TCR came from a man younger than 30 in good health and CMV-seronegative. The CDR3 is CATSPGGTSYEQYF. As DNA, the CDR3 is TGTGCCACCAGCCCCGGAGGCACTTCCTACGAGCAGTACTTC.